These 16 T cell receptor beta chains were all obtained from the same sample, sequenced in a study of shared clonotypes between healthy human individuals. TCRdb keeps only in-frame clones here, not all; method: immunoSEQ multiplex PCR. The table includes 2 million to 2.5 million clones, 90% to 97% detected once. Material: naive CD4+ T cells sorted from blood. Regarding subset: CD45RA+ positively selected. The receptors were gathered from a man between 18 and 29 years old in good health.

In DNA form, the CDR3 reads TGTGCCAGCAGTGTACAGGGACAGGGGCGATACGAGCAGTACTTC. Its translation is CASSVQGQGRYEQYF. This chain joins TRBV27 and TRBJ2-7; 10 positions agree with TRBD1. Germline V gene sequence: CDR1 MNHEY, CDR2 SMNVEV (reference sequence). The CDR3 is 15 amino acids. Germline trimming cut 5 bases from V and 4 bases from J; bases unmatched to any gene: 8.

The chain has TRBV30 and TRBJ2-1, with D possibly matching TRBD1 (5 bases). V dropped 0 bases and J dropped 10 bases, with 13 bases sitting between them. Germline V gene sequence: CDR1 GTSNPN, CDR2 SVGIG (reference sequence). The CDR3 is made up of 13 amino acids. CDR3 amino acids: CAWSVRRREEQFF. The DNA for the CDR3 is TGTGCCTGGAGTGTACGTCGCAGGGAAGAGCAGTTCTTC.

The gene calls are TRBV18 and TRBJ1-5, with D unclear. There are 14 residues in the CDR3. Germline lookup yields CDR1 KGHSH and CDR2 LQKENI. Trimming removed 0 bases at V and 6 bases at J, with 9 bases between. Here the CDR3 DNA reads TGTGCCAGCTCACCACCGTCCCAGGCTCAGCCCCAGCATTTT. It encodes CASSPPSQAQPQHF.

This chain uses TRBV27 with TRBJ2-3; D not certain. CDR1 and CDR2 (germline): MNHEY, SMNVEV (reference sequence). This CDR3 comprises 13 residues. Trimming left V 11 bases short and J 2 bases short, with 14 bases between. The CDR3 nucleotides read TGTGCCTCAAGTTTAGTGTTCACAGATACGCAGTATTTT. Translated: CASSLVFTDTQYF.

This chain connects TRBV25-1 to TRBJ1-3; 8 nucleotides match TRBD1. Germline V CDR1 and CDR2: MGHDK, SYGVNS. The V segment lost 4 bases and the J segment 2 bases; nucleotides outside the gene matches: 4. The CDR3 contains 15 residues. In DNA form, the CDR3 reads TGTGCCAGCAGTGGAGGACAGGGTACTGGAAACACCATATATTTT. It specifies CASSGGQGTGNTIYF.

The CDR3 region has the DNA TGCGCCAGCAGCTTCACCACCACGGGGCCCTCCGAGCAGTACTTC. Translation gives CASSFTTTGPSEQYF. The chain employs TRBV5-1 and TRBJ2-7, with D possibly being TRBD1 or TRBD2 (5 bases each). Germline CDR1 and CDR2: SGHRS and YFSETQ. There are 15 residues in the CDR3. V was pared by 2 bases and J by 6 bases, with 18 bases between.

The rearrangement uses TRBV5-1 and TRBJ1-1, with D perhaps TRBD1 (5 bases). The CDR3 is made up of 16 amino acids. V was cut by 4 bases and J by 6 bases, with 22 bases left in between. Germline V CDR1 and CDR2: SGHRS, YFSETQ. The CDR3 here is CASSMKRRRGKAEAFF. The CDR3 DNA reads TGCGCCAGCAGCATGAAACGAAGAAGGGGCAAGGCTGAAGCTTTCTTT. Complete variable domain (other parts from reference TRBV5-1 and TRBJ1-1): KAGVTQTPRYLIKTRGQQVTLSCSPISGHRSVSWYQQTPGQGLQFLFEYFSETQRNKGNFPGRFSGRQFSNSRSEMNVSTLELGDSALYLCASSMKRRRGKAEAFFGQGTRLTVV.

This clone was detected only once. This chain connects TRBV30 to TRBJ1-2; D is perhaps TRBD1 (6 bases). CDR3 size: 16 residues. V was trimmed by 0 bases and J by 2 bases, leaving 16 bases between them. Germline assignment: CDR1 GTSNPN and CDR2 SVGIG (reference sequence). The CDR3 nucleotides are TGTGCCTGGAGTGTACGAGGTTGGGGGGGCAACTATGGCTACACCTTC. Translated, it gives CAWSVRGWGGNYGYTF.

V is TRBV11-2 and J is TRBJ1-6; 7 bases match TRBD1. The junction had 2 bases not matched to a gene; V was cut back by 4 bases and J by 8 bases. Germline V gives CDR1 SGHAT, CDR2 FQNNGV. This CDR3 has 13 residues. CDR3 residues: CASSSGTDSPLHF. CDR3 in DNA: TGTGCCAGCAGCTCTGGGACAGATTCACCCCTCCACTTT.

V and J are TRBV28 and TRBJ1-1; D unresolved. Trimming took 6 bases from V and 0 from J, leaving 14 bases between them. The germline V gene has CDR1 MDHEN and CDR2 SYDVKM. The CDR3 consists of 15 residues. The CDR3 DNA reads as TGTGCCAGCAGGATACAGCCGGGGATGAACACTGAAGCTTTCTTT. This codes for CASRIQPGMNTEAFF.

The CDR3 is CASRNDGTTYNEQFF. The CDR3 DNA reads as TGTGCCAGCAGGAACGACGGGACTACCTACAATGAGCAGTTCTTC. V is TRBV6-5 and J is TRBJ2-1; 7 bases fit TRBD2. The germline V gene has CDR1 MNHEY and CDR2 SVGAGI. Trimming cost V 6 bases and J 2 bases; bases outside gene matches: 7. This CDR3 is 15 amino acids long.

This clone has a handful of counts. This chain joins TRBV6-1 and TRBJ1-2; D gene ambiguous. Germline V CDR1 and CDR2: MNHNS, SASEGT. V lost 0 bases and J lost 0, with 14 bases in between. The length of the CDR3 is 17 residues. The CDR3 is CASSEARYFVTNYGYTF. The DNA for the CDR3 is TGTGCCAGCAGTGAAGCCCGTTACTTCGTCACTAACTATGGCTACACCTTC.

This clone was detected only once. The CDR3 sequence: CASSWTSGTYNEQFF. The CDR3 DNA follows: TGCGCCAGCAGCTGGACTAGCGGAACTTACAATGAGCAGTTCTTC. The chain employs TRBV5-1 and TRBJ2-1, with TRBD2 identical over 10 bases. The CDR3 sequence is 15 residues long. The junction had 4 bases not matched to a gene; V was cut back by 3 bases and J by 4 bases. The germline V gene has CDR1 SGHRS and CDR2 YFSETQ.

The chain recombines TRBV18 with TRBJ2-5; TRBD1 might be the D (5 bases). Germline values: CDR1 KGHSH, CDR2 LQKENI. The V end was cut by 4 bases, the J end by 1 base, with 13 bases between. This CDR3 comprises 15 residues. The CDR3 nucleotides are TGTGCCAGCTCACAACTCGACAGAATCCAAGAGACCCAGTACTTC. This encodes CASSQLDRIQETQYF.

V usage is TRBV2 and J usage is TRBJ2-1; 12 bases match TRBD2. The CDR3 totals 19 residues. The germline gives CDR1 SNHLY, CDR2 FYNNEI. The V segment lost 6 bases and the J segment 0 bases; nucleotides outside the gene matches: 12. CDR3 nucleotides: TGTGCCAGCAGCGACCCCACTAGCGGGGGGCCATCCTCCTACAATGAGCAGTTCTTC. Translated, it gives CASSDPTSGGPSSYNEQFF.

The chain recombines TRBV7-8 with TRBJ2-7; possibly TRBD1 for D (6 bases). The V end was cut by 4 bases, the J end by 1 base, with 8 bases between. Germline values: CDR1 SGHVS, CDR2 FQNEAQ. The CDR3 runs to 13 residues. Here the CDR3 DNA reads TGTGCCAGCAGCTCCGGACAGTCCTACGAGCAGTACTTC. This gives the protein CASSSGQSYEQYF.